A single sample gave rise to the 19 T cell receptor beta chains below, sequenced in a study of cytotoxic CD8 clonotypes in ibrutinib-treated CLL (dated by TCRdb to about 2021). Receptor libraries were prepared by the immunoSEQ multiplex PCR assay. Entries here come from immuneACCESS through TCRdb and include only in-frame sequences with V and J called. Some clones fail to appear in such tables; in the studies checked, an unresolved V gene covers under half of the shortfall, and the cause of the remainder is unknown. The sample has about 270,000 clones on record, approximately 79% of them singletons. The ten largest make up 5.6% of the sample. The time point label here, explained by the study, means: progressive disease on ibrutinib. This specimen consisted of PBMCs, obtained at disease progression, from a patient treated with ibrutinib. These receptors came from a human donor with chronic lymphocytic leukemia.

The chain couples TRBV2 to TRBJ1-2; D call uncertain. This CDR3 comprises 12 residues. CDR1 is SNHLY, CDR2 FYNNEI, per germline. V lost 7 bases and J 7 bases, leaving 13 bases between the germline ends. The CDR3 coding sequence is TGTGCCAGCACAGGAGGGTACAGTGGCTACACCTTC. Residues: CASTGGYSGYTF.

V gene TRBV7-8 combines with J gene TRBJ2-7; no definite D call. CDR1 and CDR2 (germline): SGHVS, FQNEAQ. The CDR3 contains 11 residues. Deletions cut 2 bases from V and 5 bases from J, with 4 bases between. CDR3 region: CASSLSNEQYF. The CDR3 nucleotides are TGTGCCAGCAGCTTATCGAACGAGCAGTACTTC.

The chain couples TRBV7-9 to TRBJ1-2; 7 nucleotides align to TRBD1. Germline values: CDR1 SEHNR, CDR2 FQNEAQ (reference sequence). Trimming removed 4 bases from V and 8 bases from J; junction bases left unmatched: 4. This CDR3 spans 12 amino acids. Here the CDR3 DNA reads TGTGCCAGCAGCTCCGGACAGGACGGCTACACCTTC. It encodes CASSSGQDGYTF.

The gene calls are TRBV7-2 and TRBJ2-5; D possibly corresponds to TRBD2 (5 bases). Trimming shortened V by 0 bases and J by 2 bases, and 10 bases separated the two germline ends. The CDR3 runs 15 residues. Germline CDR1 reads SGHTA; CDR2 reads FQGNSA. The CDR3 spells CASSLARVVQETQYF. The CDR3 nucleotides read TGTGCCAGCAGCTTAGCGAGGGTAGTACAAGAGACCCAGTACTTC.

This clone was found once. V usage is TRBV5-1 and J usage is TRBJ1-5; TRBD1 is a possible D gene (6 bases). The CDR3 length is 12 residues. Germline V lookup: CDR1 SGHRS, CDR2 YFSETQ. Trimming took 9 bases from V and 4 from J, leaving 11 bases between them. As DNA, the CDR3 is TGCGCCACCCCGGACAGAAATCAGCCCCAGCATTTT. Protein sequence: CATPDRNQPQHF.

This rearrangement joins TRBV2 to TRBJ2-1; D may be TRBD2 (5 bases). V was cut by 4 bases and J by 6 bases, with 13 bases left in between. The germline CDR1 and CDR2 sequences are SNHLY and FYNNEI. The CDR3 is made up of 14 amino acids. The CDR3 here is CASSVSTGVNEQFF. CDR3 DNA: TGTGCCAGCAGTGTAAGCACCGGGGTCAATGAGCAGTTCTTC.

The V gene is TRBV14, the J gene TRBJ1-2; the D is unclear. The germline V gene encodes CDR1 SGHDN and CDR2 FVKESK. There are 12 residues in the CDR3. The V end was cut by 4 bases, the J end by 1 base, with 4 bases between. CDR3 DNA: TGTGCCAGCAGCCCCGGTAACTATGGCTACACCTTC. It codes for CASSPGNYGYTF.

This rearrangement joins TRBV5-1 to TRBJ1-5; no reliable D call. The CDR3 contains 13 residues. The ends were cut back, 8 bases at V and 3 bases at J, with 12 bases in the middle. Germline-derived CDR1 and CDR2 are SGHRS and YFSETQ. The chain's CDR3 is CASSSEPNQPQHF. In nucleotides, the CDR3 is TGCGCCAGTTCCTCGGAGCCCAATCAGCCCCAGCATTTT.

The genes are TRBV15 and TRBJ1-5; 8 positions agree with TRBD1. After removal of 6 bases from V and 5 bases from J, the junction contained 6 bases not matched to a gene. This CDR3 is built from 14 residues. The germline CDR1 and CDR2 sequences are LNHNV and YYDKDF (reference sequence). The CDR3 loop reads CATRRTGWDQPQHF. CDR3 DNA: TGTGCCACCAGACGGACAGGGTGGGATCAGCCCCAGCATTTT.

On this clone: Other nucleotide sequences in the sample specify the same CDR3. This chain uses TRBV4-1 with TRBJ2-5; D perhaps matches TRBD2 (5 bases). The length of the CDR3 is 14 residues. The V gene lost 1 base and the J gene lost 2 bases, with 8 bases spanning the gap. Per the germline V gene, CDR1 is MGHRA and CDR2 is YSYEKL. DNA of the CDR3: TGCGCCAGCAGCCAAGTTGGCGGGCAAGAGACCCAGTACTTC. This translates into CASSQVGGQETQYF.

V and J are TRBV2 and TRBJ1-2, with no clear D. The CDR3 runs 12 residues. Germline loops: CDR1 SNHLY, CDR2 FYNNEI. V was shortened by 11 bases and J by 4 bases, with 14 bases between the two germline ends. CDR3 protein: CAERVASYGYTF. CDR3 in DNA: TGTGCCGAACGGGTGGCAAGCTATGGCTACACCTTC.

This rearrangement joins TRBV5-6 to TRBJ1-4, with a possible D match to TRBD1 (5 bases). Per germline, CDR1 SGHDT and CDR2 YYEEEE. Trimming cost V 5 bases and J 8 bases, with 16 bases left between them. The CDR3 has 14 residues. The CDR3 loop reads CASSGLLGGEKLFF. CDR3 sequence (DNA): TGTGCCAGCAGTGGCCTCCTCGGGGGAGAAAAACTGTTTTTT.

The chain is built from TRBV6-6 and TRBJ1-2; D unresolved. This CDR3 is built from 13 residues. V lost 6 bases to trimming and J lost 8 bases, with 16 bases between them. Germline V gene data show CDR1 as MNHNY and CDR2 as SVGAGI (reference sequence). CDR3 protein: CASSTTGILGYTF. CDR3 nucleotides: TGTGCCAGCAGCACCACGGGGATCTTAGGCTACACCTTC.

V gene TRBV18 combines with J gene TRBJ1-1; 11 bases fit TRBD1. The V gene end was trimmed by 5 bases and the J gene end by 1 base; junction bases not matched to a gene: 6. The germline V gene encodes CDR1 KGHSH and CDR2 LQKENI. CDR3 length equals 16 residues. This chain's CDR3 is CASSKGTGGTNTEAFF. The CDR3 nucleotides read TGTGCCAGCTCAAAAGGGACAGGGGGAACGAACACTGAAGCTTTCTTT.

V gene TRBV6-6 combines with J gene TRBJ1-2; maybe TRBD1 (6 bases). This CDR3 comprises 15 residues. Germline assignment: CDR1 MNHNY and CDR2 SVGAGI (reference sequence). V was cut by 4 bases and J by 1 base, with 13 bases left in between. The CDR3 DNA reads TGTGCCAGCAGTTTCGACAGGACCCTTAACTATGGCTACACCTTC. Translating gives CASSFDRTLNYGYTF.

The chain couples TRBV7-9 to TRBJ2-7; D is perhaps TRBD1 or TRBD2 (5 bases each). Germline V lookup: CDR1 SEHNR, CDR2 FQNEAQ (reference sequence). With 5 bases removed from V and 2 bases from J, the gap between germline ends came to 19 bases. The CDR3 has 16 amino acids. CDR3 DNA sequence: TGTGCCAGCAGCCCCCAGTGGGACGGAGAGGCCTACGAGCAGTACTTC. It yields the protein CASSPQWDGEAYEQYF.

The chain is built from TRBV5-1 and TRBJ1-2; perhaps TRBD1 as D (6 bases). V lost 4 bases, J lost 5 bases, and 18 bases lay in between. CDR3 length: 15 amino acids. CDR1 and CDR2 from the germline V gene are SGHRS and YFSETQ. The DNA of the CDR3 is TGCGCCAGCAGCGTCTCAACCAGGGGAGTATATGGCTACACCTTC. Translated: CASSVSTRGVYGYTF.

This sequence joins TRBV27 and TRBJ2-7; TRBD2 matches 7 bases. V lost 5 bases and J lost 4; bases outside the gene matches: 11. The CDR3 covers 15 residues. The germline gives CDR1 MNHEY, CDR2 SMNVEV (reference sequence). The CDR3, as DNA: TGTGCCAGCAGTCTCCGACTAGCCCAGTTTTACGAGCAGTACTTC. The encoded protein is CASSLRLAQFYEQYF.

The CDR3 protein is CASSLRDSPRAYEQYF. The DNA of the CDR3 is TGTGCCAGCAGTCTCAGAGACTCCCCCAGGGCTTACGAGCAGTACTTC. The rearrangement uses TRBV28 and TRBJ2-7, with D possibly TRBD1 on 5 matching bases. The CDR3 spans 16 residues. Germline V gene data show CDR1 as MDHEN and CDR2 as SYDVKM. Trimming left V 5 bases short and J 4 bases short, with 21 bases between. The full variable domain, in which reference TRBV28 and TRBJ2-7 provide the parts outside the CDR3, is DVKVTQSSRYLVKRTGEKVFLECVQDMDHENMFWYRQDPGLGLRLIYFSYDVKMKEKGDIPEGYSVSREKKERFSLILESASTNQTSMYLCASSLRDSPRAYEQYFGPGTRLTVT.